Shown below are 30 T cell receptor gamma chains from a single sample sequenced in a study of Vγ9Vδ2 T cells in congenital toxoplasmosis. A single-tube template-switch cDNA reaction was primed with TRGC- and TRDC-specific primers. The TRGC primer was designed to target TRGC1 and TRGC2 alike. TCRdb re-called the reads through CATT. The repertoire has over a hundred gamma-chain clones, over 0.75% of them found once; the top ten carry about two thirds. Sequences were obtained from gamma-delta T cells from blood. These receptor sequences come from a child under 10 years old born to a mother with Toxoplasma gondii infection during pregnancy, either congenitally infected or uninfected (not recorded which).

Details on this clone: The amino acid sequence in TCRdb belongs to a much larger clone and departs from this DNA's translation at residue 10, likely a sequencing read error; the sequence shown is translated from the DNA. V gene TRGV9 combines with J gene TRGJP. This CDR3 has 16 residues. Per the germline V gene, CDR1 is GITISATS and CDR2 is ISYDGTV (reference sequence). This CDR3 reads CALWEVQELSKKIKVF. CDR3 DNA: TGTGCCTTGTGGGAGGTGCAAGAGTTGAGCAAAAAAATCAAGGTATTT.

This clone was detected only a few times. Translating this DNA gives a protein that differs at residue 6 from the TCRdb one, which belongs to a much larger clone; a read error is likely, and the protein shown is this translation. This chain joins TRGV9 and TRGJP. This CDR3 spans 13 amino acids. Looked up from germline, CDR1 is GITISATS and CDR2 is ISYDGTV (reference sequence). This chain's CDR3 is CALWEFGKKIKVF. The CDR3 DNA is TGTGCCTTGTGGGAGTTTGGCAAAAAAATCAAGGTATTT.

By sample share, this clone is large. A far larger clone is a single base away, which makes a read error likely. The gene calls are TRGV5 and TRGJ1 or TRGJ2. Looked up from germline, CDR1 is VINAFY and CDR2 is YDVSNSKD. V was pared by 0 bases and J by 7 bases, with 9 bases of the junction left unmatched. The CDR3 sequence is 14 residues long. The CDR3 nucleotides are TGTGCCACCTGGGACAGGCCCTCCGAGTATAAGAAACTCTTT. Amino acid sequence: CATWDRPSEYKKLF.

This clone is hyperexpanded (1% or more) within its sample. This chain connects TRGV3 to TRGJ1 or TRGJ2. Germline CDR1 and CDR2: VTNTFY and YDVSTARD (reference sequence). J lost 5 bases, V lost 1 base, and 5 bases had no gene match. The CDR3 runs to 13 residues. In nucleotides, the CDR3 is TGTGCCACCTGGGACAGTTGTCATTATAAGAAACTCTTT. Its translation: CATWDSCHYKKLF.

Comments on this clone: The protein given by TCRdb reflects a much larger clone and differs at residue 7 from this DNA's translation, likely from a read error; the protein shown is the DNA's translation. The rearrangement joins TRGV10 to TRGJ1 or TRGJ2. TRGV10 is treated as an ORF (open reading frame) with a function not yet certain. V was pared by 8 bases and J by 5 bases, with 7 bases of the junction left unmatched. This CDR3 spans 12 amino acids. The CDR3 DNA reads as TGTGCTGCGTGGGACCCCCATTATAAGAAACTCTTT. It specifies CAAWDPHYKKLF.

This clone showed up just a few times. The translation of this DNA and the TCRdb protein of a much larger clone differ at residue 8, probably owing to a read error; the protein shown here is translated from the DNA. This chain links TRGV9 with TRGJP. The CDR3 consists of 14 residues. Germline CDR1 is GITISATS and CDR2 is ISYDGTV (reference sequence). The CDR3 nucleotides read TGTGCCTTGTGGGAGGCGTTGAGCAAAAAAATCAAGGTATTT. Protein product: CALWEALSKKIKVF.

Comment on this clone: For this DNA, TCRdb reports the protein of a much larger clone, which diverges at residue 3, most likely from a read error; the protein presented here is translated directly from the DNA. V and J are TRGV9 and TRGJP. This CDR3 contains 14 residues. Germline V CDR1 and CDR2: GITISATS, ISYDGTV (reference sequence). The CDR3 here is CAVWEALGKKIKVF. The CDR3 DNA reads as TGTGCCGTGTGGGAGGCGTTGGGCAAAAAAATCAAGGTATTT.

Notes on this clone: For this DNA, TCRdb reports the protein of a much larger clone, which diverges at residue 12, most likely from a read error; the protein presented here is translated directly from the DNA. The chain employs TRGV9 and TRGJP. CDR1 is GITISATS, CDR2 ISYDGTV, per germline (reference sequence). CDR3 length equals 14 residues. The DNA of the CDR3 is TGTGCCTTGTGGGAGGCGTTGGGCAAAAAAATCCAGGTATTT. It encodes CALWEALGKKIQVF.

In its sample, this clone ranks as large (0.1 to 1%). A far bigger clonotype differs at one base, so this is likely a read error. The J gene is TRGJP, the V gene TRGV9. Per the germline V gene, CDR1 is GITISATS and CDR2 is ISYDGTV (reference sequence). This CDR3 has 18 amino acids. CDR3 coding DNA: TGTGCCTGGTGGGAGGTGCAAACGCAAGAGTTGGGCAAAAAAATCAAGGTATTT. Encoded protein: CAWWEVQTQELGKKIKVF.

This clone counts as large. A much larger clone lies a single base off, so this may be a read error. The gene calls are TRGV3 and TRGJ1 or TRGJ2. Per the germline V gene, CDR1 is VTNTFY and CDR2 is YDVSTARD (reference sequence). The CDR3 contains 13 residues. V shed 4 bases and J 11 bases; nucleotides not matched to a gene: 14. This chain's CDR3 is CATWDRGTPEKLF. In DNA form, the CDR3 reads TGTGCCACCTGGGATCGGGGGACCCCCGAGAAACTCTTT.

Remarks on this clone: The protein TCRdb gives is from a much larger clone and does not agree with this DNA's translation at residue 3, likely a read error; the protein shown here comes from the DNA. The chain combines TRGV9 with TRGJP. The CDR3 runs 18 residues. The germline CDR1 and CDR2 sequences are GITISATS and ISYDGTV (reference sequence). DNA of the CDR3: TGTGCCGTGTGGGAGGTGCAAACGCAAGAGTTGGGCAAAAAAATCAAGGTATTT. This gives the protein CAVWEVQTQELGKKIKVF.

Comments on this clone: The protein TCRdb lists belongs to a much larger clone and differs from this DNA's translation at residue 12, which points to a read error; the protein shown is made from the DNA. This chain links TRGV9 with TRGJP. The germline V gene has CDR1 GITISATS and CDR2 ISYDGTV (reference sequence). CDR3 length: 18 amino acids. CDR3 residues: CALWEVQTQELDKKIKVF. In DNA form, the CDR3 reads TGTGCCTTGTGGGAGGTGCAAACGCAAGAGTTGGACAAAAAAATCAAGGTATTT.

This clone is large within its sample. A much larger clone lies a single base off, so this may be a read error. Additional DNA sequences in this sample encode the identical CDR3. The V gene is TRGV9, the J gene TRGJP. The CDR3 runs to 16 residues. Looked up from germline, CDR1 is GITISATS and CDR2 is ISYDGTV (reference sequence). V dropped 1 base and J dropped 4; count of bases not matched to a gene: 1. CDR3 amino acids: CALWEVQELGKKIKVF. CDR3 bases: TGTGCCTTGTGGGAGGTACAAGAGTTGGGCAAAAAAATCAAGGTATTT.

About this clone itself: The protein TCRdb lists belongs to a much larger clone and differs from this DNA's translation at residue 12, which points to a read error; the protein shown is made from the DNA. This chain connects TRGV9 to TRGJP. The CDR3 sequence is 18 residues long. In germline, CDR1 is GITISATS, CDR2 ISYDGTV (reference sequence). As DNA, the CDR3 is TGTGCCTTGTGGGAGGTGCAAACGCAAGAGTTGGTCAAAAAAATCAAGGTATTT. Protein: CALWEVQTQELVKKIKVF.

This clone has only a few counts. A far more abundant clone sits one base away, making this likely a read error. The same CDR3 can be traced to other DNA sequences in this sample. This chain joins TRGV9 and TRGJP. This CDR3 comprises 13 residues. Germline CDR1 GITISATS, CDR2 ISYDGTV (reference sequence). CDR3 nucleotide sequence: TGTGCCTTGTGGGAGTTGGGCAAAAAGATCAAGGTATTT. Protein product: CALWELGKKIKVF.

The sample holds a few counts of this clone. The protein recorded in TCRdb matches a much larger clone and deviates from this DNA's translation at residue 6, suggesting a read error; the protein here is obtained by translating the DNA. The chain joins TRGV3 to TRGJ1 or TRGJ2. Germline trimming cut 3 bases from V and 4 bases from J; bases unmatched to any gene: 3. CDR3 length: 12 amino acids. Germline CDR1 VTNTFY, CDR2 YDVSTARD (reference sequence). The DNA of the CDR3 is TGTGCCACCTGGGACTTGTATTATAAGAAACTCTTT. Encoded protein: CATWDLYYKKLF.

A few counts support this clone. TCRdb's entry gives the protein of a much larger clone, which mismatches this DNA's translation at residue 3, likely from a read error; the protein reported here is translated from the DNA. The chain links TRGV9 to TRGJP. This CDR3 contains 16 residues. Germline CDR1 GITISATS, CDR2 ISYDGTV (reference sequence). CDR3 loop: CAVWEVRELGKKIKVF. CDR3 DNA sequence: TGTGCCGTGTGGGAGGTGCGGGAGTTGGGCAAAAAAATCAAGGTATTT.

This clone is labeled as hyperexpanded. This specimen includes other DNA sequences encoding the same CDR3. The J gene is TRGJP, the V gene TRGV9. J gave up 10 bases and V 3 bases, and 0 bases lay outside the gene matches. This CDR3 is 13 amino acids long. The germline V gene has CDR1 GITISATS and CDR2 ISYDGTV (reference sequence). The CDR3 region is CALWELGKKIKVF. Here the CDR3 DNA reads TGTGCCTTGTGGGAGTTGGGCAAAAAAATCAAGGTATTT.

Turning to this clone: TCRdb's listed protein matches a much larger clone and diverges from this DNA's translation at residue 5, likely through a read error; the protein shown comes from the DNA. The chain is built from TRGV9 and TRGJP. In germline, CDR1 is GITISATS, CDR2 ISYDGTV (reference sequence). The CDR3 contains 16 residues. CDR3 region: CALWGVQELGKKIKVF. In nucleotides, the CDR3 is TGTGCCTTGTGGGGGGTGCAAGAGTTGGGCAAAAAAATCAAGGTATTT.

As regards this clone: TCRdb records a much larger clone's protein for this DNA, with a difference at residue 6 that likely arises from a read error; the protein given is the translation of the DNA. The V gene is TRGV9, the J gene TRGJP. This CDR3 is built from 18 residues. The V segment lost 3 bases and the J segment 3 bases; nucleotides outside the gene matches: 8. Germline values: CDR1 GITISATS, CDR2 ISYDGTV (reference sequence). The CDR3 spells CALWEMQTQELGKKIKVF. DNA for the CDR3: TGTGCCTTGTGGGAGATGCAAACGCAAGAGTTGGGCAAAAAAATCAAGGTATTT.

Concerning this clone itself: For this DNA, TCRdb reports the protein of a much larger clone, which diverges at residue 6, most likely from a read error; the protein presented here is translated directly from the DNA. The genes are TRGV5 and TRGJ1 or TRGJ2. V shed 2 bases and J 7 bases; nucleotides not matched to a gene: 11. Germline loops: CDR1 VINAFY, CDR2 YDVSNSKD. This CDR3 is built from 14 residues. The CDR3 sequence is CATWDMPREYKKLF. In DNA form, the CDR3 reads TGTGCCACCTGGGACATGCCACGGGAATATAAGAAACTCTTT.

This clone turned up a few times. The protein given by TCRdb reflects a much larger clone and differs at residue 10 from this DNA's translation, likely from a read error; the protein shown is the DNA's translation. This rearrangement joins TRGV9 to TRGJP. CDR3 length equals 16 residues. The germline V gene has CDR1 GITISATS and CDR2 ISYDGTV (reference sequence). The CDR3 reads CALWEVRELCKKIKVF. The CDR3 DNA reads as TGTGCCTTGTGGGAGGTGCGGGAGTTGTGCAAAAAAATCAAGGTATTT.

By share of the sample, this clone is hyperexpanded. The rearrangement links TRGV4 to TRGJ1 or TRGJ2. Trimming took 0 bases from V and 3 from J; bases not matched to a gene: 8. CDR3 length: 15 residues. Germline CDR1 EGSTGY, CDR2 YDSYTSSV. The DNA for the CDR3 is TGTGCCACCTGGGATGGGACCTCTTTTTATTATAAGAAACTCTTT. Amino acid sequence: CATWDGTSFYYKKLF.

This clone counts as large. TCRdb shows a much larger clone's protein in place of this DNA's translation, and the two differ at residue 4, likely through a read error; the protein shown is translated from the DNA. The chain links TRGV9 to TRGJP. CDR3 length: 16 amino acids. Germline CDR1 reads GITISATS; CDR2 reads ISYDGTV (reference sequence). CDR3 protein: CALGEVQELGKKIKVF. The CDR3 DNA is TGTGCCTTGGGGGAGGTGCAAGAGTTGGGCAAAAAAATCAAGGTATTT.

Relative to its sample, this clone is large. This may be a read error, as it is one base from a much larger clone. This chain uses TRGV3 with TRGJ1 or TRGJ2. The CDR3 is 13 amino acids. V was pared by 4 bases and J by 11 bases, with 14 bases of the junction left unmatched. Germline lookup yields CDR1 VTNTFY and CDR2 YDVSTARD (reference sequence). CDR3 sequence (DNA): TGTGCCACCTGGGATCGGGGGCCCACCGAGAAACTCTTT. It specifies CATWDRGPTEKLF.

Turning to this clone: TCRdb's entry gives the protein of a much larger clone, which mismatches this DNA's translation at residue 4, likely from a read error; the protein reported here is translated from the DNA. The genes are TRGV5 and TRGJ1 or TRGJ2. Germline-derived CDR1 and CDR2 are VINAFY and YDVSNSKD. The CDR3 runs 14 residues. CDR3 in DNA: TGTGCCACCTGTGACAGGCCCTCCGATTATAAGAAACTCTTT. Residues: CATCDRPSDYKKLF.

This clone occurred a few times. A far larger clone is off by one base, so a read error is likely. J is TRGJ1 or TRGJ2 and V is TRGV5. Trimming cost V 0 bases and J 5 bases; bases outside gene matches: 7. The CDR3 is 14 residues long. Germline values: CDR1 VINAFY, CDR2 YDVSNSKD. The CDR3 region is CATWDRPSDYKKLF. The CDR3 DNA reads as TGTGCCACCTGGGACAGGCCCTCAGATTATAAGAAACTCTTT.

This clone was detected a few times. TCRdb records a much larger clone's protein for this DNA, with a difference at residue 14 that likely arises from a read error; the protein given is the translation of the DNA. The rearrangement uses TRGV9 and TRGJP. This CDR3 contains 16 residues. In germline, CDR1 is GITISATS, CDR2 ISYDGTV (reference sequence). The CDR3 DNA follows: TGTGCCTTGTGGGAGGTGCAAGAGTTGGGCAAAAAAATCCAGGTATTT. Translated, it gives CALWEVQELGKKIQVF.

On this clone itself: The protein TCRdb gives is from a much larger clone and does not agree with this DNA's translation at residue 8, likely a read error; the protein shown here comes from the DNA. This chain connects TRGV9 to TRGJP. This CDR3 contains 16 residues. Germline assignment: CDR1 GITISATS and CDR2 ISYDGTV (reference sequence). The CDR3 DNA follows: TGTGCCTTGTGGGAGGTGCAAGATTTGGGCAAAAAAATCAAGGTATTT. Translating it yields CALWEVQDLGKKIKVF.

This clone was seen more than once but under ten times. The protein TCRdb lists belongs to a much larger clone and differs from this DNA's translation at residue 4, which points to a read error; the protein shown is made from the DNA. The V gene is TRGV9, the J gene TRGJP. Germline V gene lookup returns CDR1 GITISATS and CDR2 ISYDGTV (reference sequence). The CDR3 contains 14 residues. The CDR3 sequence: CALREALGKKIKVF. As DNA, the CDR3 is TGTGCCTTGCGGGAGGCGTTGGGCAAAAAAATCAAGGTATTT.